This T cell receptor (beta chain) appears in the sequencing data of a study of blood T cell repertoires in COVID-19. Study summary: Samples of COVID-19 (acute and convalescent) were obtained from the United States, Italy and Spain. Sources were T cells, B-cell-depleted T cells, or PBMCs; the material itself was cDNA or gDNA.

This clone was found once. Germline V gene data show CDR1 as SEHNR and CDR2 as FQNEAQ (reference sequence). The CDR3 runs to 13 residues. The V end was cut by 5 bases, the J end by 2 bases, with 9 bases between. The protocol was immunoSEQ multiplex PCR, while the TCRdb copy is restricted to in-frame clones and leaves out a portion. The repertoire consists of under 150,000 clones, with 70% to 90% occurring once and the leading ten covering 4.6%. The sequenced material came from peripheral blood. This chain connects TRBV7-9 to TRBJ1-1, with D uncertain. The TCR sequence derives from a woman between 50 and 59 years old with acute or convalescent COVID-19. As DNA, the CDR3 is TGTGCCAGCAGCCGGGGTGGCAACACTGAAGCTTTCTTT. Its translation: CASSRGGNTEAFF.